This T cell receptor (beta chain) is from a study of blood T cell repertoires in COVID-19. Study-wide context: Samples taken during acute and convalescent COVID-19 were collected in the United States, Italy and Spain. Sample material is recorded as cDNA or gDNA derived from T cells, B-cell-depleted T cells, or PBMCs.

In the original analysis: The authors estimated nucleated cell counts from reference gene primer amplification. TCRdb's copy holds only in-frame clones and misses some; the assay was immunoSEQ multiplex PCR. V, J and clone size were drawn from that table, and D and trimming were deduced from the DNA. The repertoire holds around 68,000 clones, with more than 65% as singletons. The germline CDR1 and CDR2 sequences are LGHNT and FRNRAP. V lost 5 bases to trimming and J lost 8 bases; unmatched junction nucleotides: 6. There are 15 residues in the CDR3. Sequencing used peripheral blood. This rearrangement joins TRBV12-5 to TRBJ2-1; 13 positions agree with TRBD2. This sequence was found in a woman aged 45-60 years with acute or convalescent COVID-19. In nucleotides, the CDR3 is TGTGCTAGTGGTCTTGGGACTAGCGGGATTCATGAGCAGTTCTTC. Its translation: CASGLGTSGIHEQFF. Variable domain in full (rest from reference TRBV12-5 and TRBJ2-1): DARVTQTPRHKVTEMGQEVTMRCQPILGHNTVFWYRQTMMQGLELLAYFRNRAPLDDSGMPKDRFSAEMPDATLATLKIQPSEPRDSAVYFCASGLGTSGIHEQFFGPGTRLTVL.